The source of this TCR beta chain is a study of CD8 T cells in Susac syndrome. The CDR3 covers 15 residues. The germline CDR1 and CDR2 sequences are LNHDA and SQIVND (reference sequence). Deletions cut 5 bases from V and 8 bases from J, with 20 bases between. The RNA input was roughly 0.5 to 1 ug, and it was reverse transcribed with random hexamers. TCRdb redid the calling of the immunoSEQ multiplex PCR reads with MiXCR, one entry per CDR3 protein. The repertoire consists of roughly 330,000 distinct CDR3 sequences, with about 92% occurring once and the leading ten covering around 0.07%. The multiple sclerosis controls consisted of treatment-naive patients with relapsing-remitting disease, either stable or active. While CD8+ and CD4+ T cells were isolated negatively, TEMRA cells were enriched by FACS.

The specimen sequenced was CD4+ T cells from PBMCs. V and J are TRBV19 and TRBJ2-3; the D is unclear. This sequence was found in a human donor with multiple sclerosis. Here the CDR3 reads CASSSQAVQSGTQYF. In nucleotides, the CDR3 is TGTGCCAGTAGTTCCCAGGCAGTGCAATCTGGTACGCAGTATTTT.